The clone carrying this TCR beta chain appeared a few times. This record comes from a study of blood T cell repertoires in COVID-19. Overall study context: Acute and convalescent COVID-19 samples came from the United States, Italy and Spain. From T cells, B-cell-depleted T cells, or PBMCs came the material, which was cDNA or gDNA.

The CDR3 has 15 amino acids. Trimming cost V 0 bases and J 7 bases, with 12 bases left between them. Germline V gives CDR1 MNHEY, CDR2 SVGAGI. Study processing details: Counts of nucleated cells, estimated from reference gene primer amplification, were obtained. The method was immunoSEQ multiplex PCR; TCRdb's version includes in-frame clones alone and lacks a portion of them. V and J calls and clone size are given by that table; D and trimming were obtained from the DNA. This sample has 50,000 to 55,000 clones, with 86% found just once. The sequencing input was peripheral blood. The J gene is TRBJ1-4, the V gene TRBV6-5; tentatively, D is TRBD1 (5 bases). The receptor was derived from an elderly man with acute or convalescent COVID-19. Here the CDR3 reads CASSYSKFGGEKLFF. The CDR3, as DNA: TGTGCCAGCAGTTACTCGAAATTCGGGGGTGAAAAACTGTTTTTT.